This T cell receptor beta chain was sequenced in a study of shared clonotypes between healthy human individuals. This CDR3 is 17 amino acids long. V shed 3 bases, J shed 1 base, and the junction held 6 bases outside the gene matches. Germline CDR1 is MNHEY and CDR2 is SMNVEV (reference sequence). The study's findings and limits: Larger richness was generally estimated for naive than memory subsets. Shared clonotypes across all four donors exceeded non-shared ones in generation probability.

Only CD45RO-negative cells positively selected for CCR7 counted as naive CD8 cells, so terminally differentiated effector memory CD45RA+ cells were excluded. There were no recent acute infections or vaccinations among the donors, who were healthy HIV-negative adults. As to this clone: Its cognate antigen is unknown.

Measured with immunoSEQ multiplex PCR; TCRdb has only the in-frame clones, and not every one. The sample records fewer than 850,000 clones, approximately 96% being singletons. This receptor was taken from a man aged 25 to 40 in good health. The V call is TRBV27, the J call TRBJ2-1; 10 positions match TRBD2. The sequencing sample was made of naive CD8+ T cells sorted from blood. The CDR3 DNA is TGTGCCAGCAGTTTGGGGTTGGGACTAGCGTCCTACAATGAGCAGTTCTTC. Encoded protein: CASSLGLGLASYNEQFF.